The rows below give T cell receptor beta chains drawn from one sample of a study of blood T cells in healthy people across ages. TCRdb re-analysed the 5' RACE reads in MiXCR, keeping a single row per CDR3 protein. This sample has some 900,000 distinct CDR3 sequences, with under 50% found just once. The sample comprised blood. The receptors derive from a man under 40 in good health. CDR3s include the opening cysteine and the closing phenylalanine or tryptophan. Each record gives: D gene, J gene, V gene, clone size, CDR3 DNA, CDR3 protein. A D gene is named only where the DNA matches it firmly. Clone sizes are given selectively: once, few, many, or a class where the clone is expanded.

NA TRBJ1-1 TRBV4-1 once TGCGCCAGCAGCCAACATTGGTTCCAGGGGAATGCCACTGAAGCTTTCTTT CASSQHWFQGNATEAFF
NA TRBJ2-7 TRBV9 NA TGTGCCAGCAGCGCCCGGGACTTGAGCTACGAGCAGTACTTC CASSARDLSYEQYF
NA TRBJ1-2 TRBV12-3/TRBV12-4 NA TGTGCCAGCAGTTTCAAACCCGACGACTATGGCTACACCTTC CASSFKPDDYGYTF
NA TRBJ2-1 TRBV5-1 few TGCGCCAGCAGCTGGGGCGGGGTTAGCTACAATGAGCAGTTCTTC CASSWGGVSYNEQFF
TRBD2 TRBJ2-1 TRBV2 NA TGTGCCAGCACGACTAGCGGGGCGGATCGGTTCTACAATGAGCAGTTCTTC CASTTSGADRFYNEQFF
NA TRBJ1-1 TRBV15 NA TGTGCCACCAGCAGAGATGGGCAGCTAAACACTGAAGCTTTCTTT CATSRDGQLNTEAFF
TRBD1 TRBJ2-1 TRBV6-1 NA TGTGCCAGCAGTGCAGACAGGGGGCCTCCGTACAATGAGCAGTTCTTC CASSADRGPPYNEQFF
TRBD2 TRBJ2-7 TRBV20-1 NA TGCAGTGCTAGCTCCGGGGGGGCCTCCTACGAGCAGTACTTC CSASSGGASYEQYF
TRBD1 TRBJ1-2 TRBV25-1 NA TGTGCCAGCACTACGGGACAGAACTATGGCTACACCTTC CASTTGQNYGYTF
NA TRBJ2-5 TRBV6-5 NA TGTGCCAGCAGTTACTCAGCCTACTCCAGGGTAGTAGAGACCCAGTACTTC CASSYSAYSRVVETQYF
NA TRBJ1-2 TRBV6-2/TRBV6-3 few TGTGCCAGCAGCCCCGACGGGGTTAACTATGGCTACACCTTC CASSPDGVNYGYTF
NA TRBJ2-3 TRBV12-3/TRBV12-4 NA TGTGCCAGCAGCGTCTGGGATACGCAGTATTTT CASSVWDTQYF
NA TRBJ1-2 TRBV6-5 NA TGTGCCAGCAGTTTATCGATTCTCGCTAACTATGGCTACACCTTC CASSLSILANYGYTF
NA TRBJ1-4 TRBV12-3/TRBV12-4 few TGTGCCAGCAGATTGGACAGAATTGAAAAACTGTTTTTT CASRLDRIEKLFF
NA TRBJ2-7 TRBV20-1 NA TGCAGTGCTAGAGATTCGGGCAGGGAGGCCCACGAGCAGTACTTC CSARDSGREAHEQYF
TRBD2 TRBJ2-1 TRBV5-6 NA TGTGCCAGCAGCTTGGATGGATTAGCGGGGAGTAGCTCCTACAATGAGCAGTTCTTC CASSLDGLAGSSSYNEQFF